The rows below give T cell receptor beta chains drawn from one sample of a study of cytomegalovirus exposure and HLA in healthy donors. Using immunoSEQ multiplex PCR, the repertoire was profiled, and TCRdb retains in-frame clones only, with some absent. The sample holds approximately 110,000 clones. Sequenced: PBMCs. These receptors all stem from a man between 40 and 49 years old in good health and CMV-seropositive. CDR3s include the opening cysteine and the closing phenylalanine or tryptophan. The D gene is left open where the match is weak.

TRBJ1-5	-	TRBV7-8	14	CASSLDYSNQPQHF	TGTGCCAGCAGCTTAGATTATAGCAATCAGCCCCAGCATTTT
TRBJ2-1	TRBD2	TRBV11-2	16	CASSSSGTSGSSGWFF	TGTGCCAGCAGCTCGTCCGGGACTAGCGGGAGTTCTGGCTGGTTCTTC
TRBJ1-5	TRBD1	TRBV4-1	16	CASSQRQGKGDQPQHF	TGCGCCAGCAGCCAGCGACAGGGGAAAGGGGATCAGCCCCAGCATTTT
TRBJ1-5	-	TRBV30	14	CAWSVGLRFQPQHF	TGTGCCTGGAGTGTCGGGTTAAGGTTTCAGCCCCAGCATTTT
TRBJ2-1	-	TRBV29-1	14	CSSRDGLAMNEQFF	TGCAGCTCTCGGGACGGGCTAGCGATGAATGAGCAGTTCTTC
TRBJ2-4	-	TRBV14	15	CASSQGVSSRDIQYF	TGTGCCAGCAGCCAAGGGGTCTCATCGCGGGACATTCAGTACTTC
TRBJ2-7	-	TRBV5-6	14	CASSFGTHSYEQYF	TGTGCCAGCAGCTTCGGGACACATTCCTACGAGCAGTACTTC
TRBJ2-7	TRBD2	TRBV7-8	15	CASSSSTSGRVEQYF	TGTGCCAGCAGCTCTTCGACTAGCGGGAGGGTTGAGCAGTACTTC
TRBJ2-3	-	TRBV7-3	16	CASSLMPGRSKDTQYF	TGTGCCAGCAGCTTAATGCCAGGGAGGTCGAAAGATACGCAGTATTTT
TRBJ1-2	-	TRBV28	13	CASSLLGGLGYTF	TGTGCCAGCAGTTTATTGGGGGGACTTGGCTACACCTTC
TRBJ2-7	TRBD2	TRBV5-5	14	CASSLLAGGYEQYF	TGTGCCAGCAGCTTACTAGCGGGAGGCTACGAGCAGTACTTC
TRBJ1-2	-	TRBV5-1	14	CASSFPREGSGYTF	TGCGCCAGCAGCTTCCCCCGGGAAGGAAGTGGCTACACCTTC
TRBJ2-5	-	TRBV27	15	CASSPPGRGLETQYF	TGTGCCAGCAGTCCGCCGGGACGGGGGTTGGAGACCCAGTACTTC